The 21 T cell receptor beta chains presented below share a single source sample, sequenced in a study of cytomegalovirus exposure and HLA in healthy donors. Both 60 Vbeta primers and 13 Jbeta primers went into the PCR. TCRdb's copy holds only in-frame clones and misses some; the assay was immunoSEQ multiplex PCR. The sample totals about 130,000 clones. Sequencing was done on a sample of PBMCs. Every receptor here comes from a woman between 40 and 55 years old in good health and CMV-seropositive.

The CDR3 here is CATRLAGRETQYF. The CDR3 coding sequence is TGTGCCACAAGACTAGCGGGAAGGGAGACCCAGTACTTC. V usage is TRBV30 and J usage is TRBJ2-5, with 11 bases that match TRBD2. This CDR3 is built from 13 residues. The V segment lost 8 bases and the J segment 5 bases; nucleotides outside the gene matches: 7. CDR1 GTSNPN and CDR2 SVGIG come from the germline V gene (reference sequence).

Comment on this clone: Compared with germline, one end of the junction differs, possibly owing to a read error. The CDR3 coding sequence is TGTGCCACCAGTACCGGGACAGGGGCCACCTACGAGCAGTACTTC. Protein product: CATSTGTGATYEQYF. J is TRBJ2-5 and V is TRBV10-3; 10 bases align to TRBD1. TRBJ2-7 explains the end of the DNA better; the J call may be wrong. CDR3 length equals 15 residues. The germline gives CDR1 ENHRY, CDR2 SYGVKD.

This chain joins TRBV14 and TRBJ2-7; no clear D gene. Germline CDR1 and CDR2: SGHDN and FVKESK. Deletions cut 4 bases from V and 5 bases from J, with 9 bases between. The CDR3 consists of 12 residues. The CDR3: CASSLLIHEQYF. The CDR3 bases are TGTGCCAGCAGCCTACTGATCCACGAGCAGTACTTC.

The chain combines TRBV6-1 with TRBJ2-1, with 7 bases fitting TRBD2. Trimming at V came to 9 bases and at J to 8 bases, leaving 7 bases not matched to a gene. Germline V gives CDR1 MNHNS, CDR2 SASEGT. The CDR3 loop spans 12 amino acids. The CDR3 DNA follows: TGTGCCAGGAGAGCGGGAAGCGATGAGCAGTTCTTC. It translates to CARRAGSDEQFF.

The rearrangement joins TRBV5-6 to TRBJ2-5; a possible D gene is TRBD2 (8 bases). The J call may not be correct, given that the DNA end is closer to TRBJ2-7. The V gene's germline CDR1 is SGHDT and CDR2 YYEEEE. This CDR3 spans 15 amino acids. The CDR3 loop reads CASSSGGLVTYEQYF. The CDR3 DNA reads TGTGCCAGCAGCTCAGGGGGACTAGTGACTTACGAGCAGTACTTC.

The CDR3 DNA sequence: TGTGCCAGCAGTCGGGACAGGGCCGCCAAGCAGTACTTC. It yields the protein CASSRDRAAKQYF. The chain uses TRBV6-5 and TRBJ2-7; 9 positions agree with TRBD1. The V and J ends lost 5 bases and 8 bases, in that order; junction bases with no gene match: 7. CDR1 and CDR2 from the germline V gene are MNHEY and SVGAGI. CDR3 length equals 13 residues.

V gene TRBV11-2 combines with J gene TRBJ2-7, with 9 bases fitting TRBD2. CDR1 is SGHAT, CDR2 FQNNGV, per germline. The J segment lost 2 bases and the V segment lost 0 bases, leaving 2 bases of the junction unmatched. The CDR3 has 15 residues. The CDR3 protein is CASSLDLAGAYEQYF. The CDR3 DNA reads TGTGCCAGCAGCTTAGATTTAGCGGGAGCCTACGAGCAGTACTTC. Full variable domain (remainder filled in from reference TRBV11-2 and TRBJ2-7): EAGVAQSPRYKIIEKRQSVAFWCNPISGHATLYWYQQILGQGPKLLIQFQNNGVVDDSQLPKDRFSAERLKGVDSTLKIQPAKLEDSAVYLCASSLDLAGAYEQYFGPGTRLTVT.

This chain joins TRBV19 and TRBJ2-7; 7 positions agree with TRBD1. CDR3 size: 14 residues. CDR1 and CDR2 from the germline V gene are LNHDA and SQIVND (reference sequence). The trim removed 5 bases at V and 0 bases at J, leaving 4 bases unmatched. CDR3 DNA sequence: TGTGCCAGTAGTGATCAGGGGGTCTCCTACGAGCAGTACTTC. Translation gives CASSDQGVSYEQYF.

The chain joins TRBV29-1 to TRBJ2-7, with D possibly TRBD1 on 6 matching bases. This CDR3 is built from 13 residues. Germline values: CDR1 SQVTM, CDR2 ANQGSEA. V dropped 4 bases and J dropped 6 bases, with 16 bases sitting between them. CDR3 region: CSVAHIGGGEQYF. The CDR3 coding sequence is TGCAGCGTTGCTCATATTGGGGGCGGCGAGCAGTACTTC.

The CDR3 coding sequence is TGTGCCAGCAGCGTAGGGGGCGGGGTTGGAGGTTTGGACGAGCAGTACTTC. This sequence encodes CASSVGGGVGGLDEQYF. V usage is TRBV9 and J usage is TRBJ2-7, with D possibly matching TRBD2 (6 bases). This CDR3 has 17 amino acids. Germline lookup yields CDR1 SGDLS and CDR2 YYNGEE. Trimming took off 0 bases at V and 5 bases at J, with 21 bases between the two ends.

Note on this clone: Other DNA sequences within the sample encode an identical CDR3. The chain links TRBV5-1 to TRBJ2-3; D might be TRBD2 (5 bases). Trimming shortened V by 0 bases and J by 5 bases, and 7 bases separated the two germline ends. This CDR3 has 13 residues. Germline V lookup: CDR1 SGHRS, CDR2 YFSETQ. CDR3 coding DNA: TGCGCCAGCAGCTTGGCCGGGGAAGATACGCAGTATTTT. Translation gives CASSLAGEDTQYF.

The V call is TRBV7-3, the J call TRBJ2-5; maybe TRBD1 (6 bases). V dropped 5 bases and J dropped 1 base, with 8 bases sitting between them. The germline V gene has CDR1 SGHTA and CDR2 FQGTGA. The CDR3 loop spans 13 amino acids. The CDR3 DNA reads TGTGCCAGCAGCGAACAGGGCCAAGAGACCCAGTACTTC. Translated, it gives CASSEQGQETQYF.

CDR3 DNA sequence: TGTGCCAGCAGCGTAGCCGGGACAGGGACTTCACCCCTCCACTTT. The encoded protein is CASSVAGTGTSPLHF. The chain employs TRBV9 and TRBJ1-6; 9 bases fit TRBD1. The CDR3 sequence is 15 residues long. V shed 0 bases and J 9 bases; nucleotides not matched to a gene: 4. Germline V gene lookup returns CDR1 SGDLS and CDR2 YYNGEE.

The chain uses TRBV19 and TRBJ2-5; 12 bases line up with TRBD2. This CDR3 comprises 16 residues. V shed 6 bases and J 4 bases; nucleotides not matched to a gene: 9. In germline, CDR1 is LNHDA, CDR2 SQIVND (reference sequence). The CDR3 reads CASRKMASGRAETQYF. The DNA of the CDR3 is TGTGCCAGTAGGAAAATGGCTAGCGGGAGGGCAGAGACCCAGTACTTC.

CDR3 nucleotides: TGTGCCAGCAGCTTAGATCCACAGGGCGTCACTGAAGCTTTCTTT. It encodes CASSLDPQGVTEAFF. The chain has TRBV11-2 and TRBJ1-1; D is perhaps TRBD1 (6 bases). Trimming cost V 0 bases and J 4 bases, with 12 bases left between them. The CDR3 contains 15 residues. CDR1 and CDR2 (germline): SGHAT, FQNNGV.

The J gene is TRBJ1-2, the V gene TRBV5-3; maybe TRBD1 (5 bases). TRBV5-3 is assigned to the ORF class and has an uncertain function. The CDR3 sequence is 13 residues long. Trimming stripped 2 bases from V and 12 bases from J, with 17 bases between. The DNA of the CDR3 is TGTGCCAGAAGCTTAAGGGGTAAGGAGAACGACACCTTC. It specifies CARSLRGKENDTF.

The chain recombines TRBV28 with TRBJ2-1, with 8 positions matching TRBD2. The CDR3 loop spans 13 amino acids. Germline CDR1 MDHEN, CDR2 SYDVKM. The junction had 3 bases not matched to a gene; V was cut back by 3 bases and J by 8 bases. CDR3 DNA sequence: TGTGCCAGCAGTTTCGGGGGGGATCATGAGCAGTTCTTC. This encodes CASSFGGDHEQFF.

This sequence joins TRBV28 and TRBJ1-3; possibly TRBD1 for D (6 bases). The germline V gene has CDR1 MDHEN and CDR2 SYDVKM. V dropped 5 bases and J dropped 5 bases, with 13 bases sitting between them. This CDR3 is 14 amino acids long. The CDR3 region is CASSAGTQRNTIYF. In DNA form, the CDR3 reads TGTGCCAGCAGTGCCGGGACACAGCGAAACACCATATATTTT.

The chain is built from TRBV30 and TRBJ1-4, with TRBD1 matching over 8 bases. CDR1 and CDR2 (germline): GTSNPN, SVGIG (reference sequence). The length of the CDR3 is 15 residues. V trimming: 2 bases; J trimming: 8 bases; junction bases outside the gene matches: 10. CDR3: CAWSMGTGLFEKLFF. Written as DNA, the CDR3 is TGTGCCTGGAGTATGGGGACAGGATTATTCGAAAAACTGTTTTTT.

J is TRBJ1-2 and V is TRBV5-6; the D gene is possibly TRBD1 (6 bases). The CDR3 length is 14 residues. Germline CDR1 reads SGHDT; CDR2 reads YYEEEE. With 4 bases removed from V and 8 bases from J, the gap between germline ends came to 18 bases. The chain's CDR3 is CASSHTTYRDGYTF. CDR3 DNA: TGTGCCAGCAGCCATACTACCTACAGGGACGGCTACACCTTC.

The V gene is TRBV19, the J gene TRBJ2-2; 11 nucleotides line up with TRBD1. CDR1 and CDR2 (germline): LNHDA, SQIVND (reference sequence). V lost 5 bases, J lost 6 bases, and 17 bases stayed unmatched. The CDR3 has 19 residues. CDR3: CASSASGTGGTTGAGELFF. The CDR3 DNA reads TGTGCCAGTAGTGCCTCCGGGACAGGGGGGACCACGGGAGCCGGGGAGCTGTTTTTT.